This T cell receptor beta chain came from a study of blood T cell repertoires in COVID-19. About the study: COVID-19 samples, acute and convalescent, were from the United States, Italy and Spain.

In the original analysis: Reference gene primers were amplified, and this amplification served to estimate nucleated cell counts. Here immunoSEQ multiplex PCR was the method, and the copy in TCRdb shows in-frame clones only, minus some. V, J and clone size were drawn from that table, and D and trimming were deduced from the DNA. The sample records 250,000 or so clones, about 88% being singletons. Specimen: peripheral blood. This receptor was identified in a man younger than 45 with active or convalescent COVID-19.

The CDR3 DNA reads as TGTGCCAGCAGCCCTACAGGGGGCATGGCTAACTATGGCTACACCTTC. The encoded protein is CASSPTGGMANYGYTF. The J gene is TRBJ1-2, the V gene TRBV7-3, with 9 bases aligning to TRBD1. The CDR3 length is 16 residues. Germline V CDR1 and CDR2: SGHTA, FQGTGA. Unmatched junction bases numbered 7, after V lost 5 bases and J lost 0 bases.